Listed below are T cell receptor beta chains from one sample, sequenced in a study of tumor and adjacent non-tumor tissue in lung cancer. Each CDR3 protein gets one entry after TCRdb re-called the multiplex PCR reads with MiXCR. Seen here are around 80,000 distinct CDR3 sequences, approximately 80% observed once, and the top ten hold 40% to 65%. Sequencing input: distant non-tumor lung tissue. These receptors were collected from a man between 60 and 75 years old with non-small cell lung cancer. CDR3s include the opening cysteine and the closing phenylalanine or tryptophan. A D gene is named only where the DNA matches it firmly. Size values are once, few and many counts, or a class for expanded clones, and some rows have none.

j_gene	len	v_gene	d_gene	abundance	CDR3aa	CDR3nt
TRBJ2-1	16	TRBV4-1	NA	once	CASNQVHMISYNEQFF	TGCGCCAGCAACCAAGTCCACATGATCTCCTACAATGAACAGTTCTTC
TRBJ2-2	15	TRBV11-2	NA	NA	CTSSEGGRSTVVLFF	TGTACCAGCAGCGAAGGTGGCCGAAGCACCGTGGTGCTGTTTTTT
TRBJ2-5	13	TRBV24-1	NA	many	CATSEEYKGTQYF	TGTGCCACCAGTGAGGAGTATAAAGGGACCCAGTACTTC
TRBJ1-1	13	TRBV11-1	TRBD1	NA	CATSTQGGTEAFF	TGTGCCACTAGCACGCAGGGGGGCACTGAAGCTTTCTTT
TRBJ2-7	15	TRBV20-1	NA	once	CNARDLAQWAGKQYF	TGCAATGCTAGAGATCTTGCCCAGTGGGCTGGTAAGCAGTACTTC
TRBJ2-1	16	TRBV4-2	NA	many	CASSHERSSSYNEQFF	TGTGCCAGCAGCCATGAGCGGTCCAGCTCCTACAATGAGCAGTTCTTC
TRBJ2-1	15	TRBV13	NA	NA	CASSQSWSSYNEQFF	TGTGCCAGTAGCCAATCGTGGAGCTCCTACAATGAGCAGTTCTTC
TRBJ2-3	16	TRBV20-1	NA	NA	CSAVRPSGLRSDTQYF	TGCAGTGCTGTCAGACCCAGCGGGCTTCGCTCAGATACGCAGTATTTT
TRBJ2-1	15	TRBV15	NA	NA	CATSVGLSGDNEQFF	TGTGCCACCAGCGTAGGACTATCGGGAGATAATGAGCAGTTCTTC
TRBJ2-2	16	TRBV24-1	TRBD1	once	CATSDFRTGGSVELFF	TGTGCCACCAGTGATTTTAGGACAGGGGGGTCCGTGGAGCTGTTTTTT
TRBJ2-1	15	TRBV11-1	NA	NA	CASSLYAGIYNEQFF	TGTGCCAGCAGCTTATACGCGGGGATCTATAATGAGCAGTTCTTC
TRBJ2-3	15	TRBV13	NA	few	CASSPRSPRTDTQYF	TGTGCCAGCAGCCCCCGATCCCCCCGCACAGATACGCAGTATTTT
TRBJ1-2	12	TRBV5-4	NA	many	CASSWGDYGYTF	TGTGCCAGCAGCTGGGGAGACTATGGCTACACCTTC
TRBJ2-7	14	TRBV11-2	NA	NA	CASCFWAGPYEQYF	TGTGCCAGCTGCTTCTGGGCAGGGCCCTACGAGCAGTACTTC
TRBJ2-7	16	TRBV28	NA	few	CASYTSGTQGSYEQYF	TGTGCCAGCTACACTTCGGGAACTCAAGGCTCCTACGAGCAGTACTTC
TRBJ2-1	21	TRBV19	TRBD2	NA	CASSMDRPGLAGMGVLDEQFF	TGTGCCAGTAGTATGGATCGACCGGGACTAGCGGGAATGGGAGTGTTAGATGAGCAGTTCTTC
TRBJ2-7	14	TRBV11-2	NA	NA	CASSLASLSYDQYF	TGTGCCAGCAGTTTAGCATCTCTCTCCTACGATCAGTACTTC